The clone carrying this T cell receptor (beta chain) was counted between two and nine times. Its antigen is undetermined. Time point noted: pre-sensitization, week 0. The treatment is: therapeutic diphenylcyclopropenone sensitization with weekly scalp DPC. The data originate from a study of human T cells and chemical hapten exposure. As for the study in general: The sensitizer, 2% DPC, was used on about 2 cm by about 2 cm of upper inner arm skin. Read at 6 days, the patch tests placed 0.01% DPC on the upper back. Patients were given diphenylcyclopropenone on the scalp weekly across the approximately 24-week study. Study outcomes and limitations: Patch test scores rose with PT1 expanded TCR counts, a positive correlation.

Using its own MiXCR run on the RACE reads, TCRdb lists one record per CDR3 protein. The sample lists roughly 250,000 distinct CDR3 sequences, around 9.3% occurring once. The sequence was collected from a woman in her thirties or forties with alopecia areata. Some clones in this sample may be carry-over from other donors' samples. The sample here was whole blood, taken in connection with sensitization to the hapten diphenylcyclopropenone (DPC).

The CDR3 nucleotides read TGTGCCAGCAGAGGACAGAGCTCCTACAATGAGCAGTTCTTC. Its protein product is CASRGQSSYNEQFF. V gene TRBV27 combines with J gene TRBJ2-1; TRBD1 might be the D (6 bases). CDR1 is MNHEY, CDR2 SMNVEV, per germline (reference sequence). V shed 6 bases and J shed 0 bases, with 9 bases lying between them. The CDR3 runs 14 residues.